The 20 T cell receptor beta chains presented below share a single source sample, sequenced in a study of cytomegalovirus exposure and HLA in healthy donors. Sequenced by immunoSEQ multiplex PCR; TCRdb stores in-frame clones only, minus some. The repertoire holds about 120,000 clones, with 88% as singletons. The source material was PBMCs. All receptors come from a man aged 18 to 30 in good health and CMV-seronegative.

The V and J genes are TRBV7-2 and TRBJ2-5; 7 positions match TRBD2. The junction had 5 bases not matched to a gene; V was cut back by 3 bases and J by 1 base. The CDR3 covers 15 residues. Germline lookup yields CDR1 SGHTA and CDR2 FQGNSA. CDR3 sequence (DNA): TGTGCCAGCAGCTTTTCGGGGGGAACCCAAGAGACCCAGTACTTC. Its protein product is CASSFSGGTQETQYF.

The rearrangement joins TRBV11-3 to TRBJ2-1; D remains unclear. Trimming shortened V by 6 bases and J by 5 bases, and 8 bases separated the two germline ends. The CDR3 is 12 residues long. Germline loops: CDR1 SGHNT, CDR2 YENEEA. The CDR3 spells CASRSTHNEQFF. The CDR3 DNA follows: TGTGCCAGCAGATCTACCCACAATGAGCAGTTCTTC. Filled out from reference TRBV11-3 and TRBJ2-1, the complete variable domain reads EAGVVQSPRYKIIEKKQPVAFWCNPISGHNTLYWYLQNLGQGPELLIRYENEEAVDDSQLPKDRFSAERLKGVDSTLKIQPAELGDSAVYLCASRSTHNEQFFGPGTRLTVL.

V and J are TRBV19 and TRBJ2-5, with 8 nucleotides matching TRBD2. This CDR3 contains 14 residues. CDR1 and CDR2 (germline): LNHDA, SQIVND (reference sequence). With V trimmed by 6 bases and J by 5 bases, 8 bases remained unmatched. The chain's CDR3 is CASRSIGGAETQYF. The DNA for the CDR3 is TGTGCCAGTAGATCGATCGGGGGGGCGGAGACCCAGTACTTC.

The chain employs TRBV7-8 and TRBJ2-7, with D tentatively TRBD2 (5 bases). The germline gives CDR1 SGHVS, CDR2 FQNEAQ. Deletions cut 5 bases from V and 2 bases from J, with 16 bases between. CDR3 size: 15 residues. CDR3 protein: CASSQKLGQPYEQYF. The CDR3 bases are TGTGCCAGCAGCCAAAAACTAGGCCAGCCCTACGAGCAGTACTTC. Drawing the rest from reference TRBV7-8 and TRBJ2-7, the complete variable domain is GAGVSQSPRYKVAKRGQDVALRCDPISGHVSLFWYQQALGQGPEFLTYFQNEAQLDKSGLPSDRFFAERPEGSVSTLKIQRTQQEDSAVYLCASSQKLGQPYEQYFGPGTRLTVT.

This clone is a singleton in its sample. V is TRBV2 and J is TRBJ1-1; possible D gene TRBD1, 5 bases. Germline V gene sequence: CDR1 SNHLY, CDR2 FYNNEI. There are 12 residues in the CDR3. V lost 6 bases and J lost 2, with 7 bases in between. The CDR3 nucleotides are TGTGCCAGCAGCACAGGTAACACTGAAGCTTTCTTT. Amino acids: CASSTGNTEAFF. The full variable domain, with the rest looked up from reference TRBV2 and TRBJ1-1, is EPEVTQTPSHQVTQMGQEVILRCVPISNHLYFYWYRQILGQKVEFLVSFYNNEISEKSEIFDDQFSVERPDGSNFTLKIRSTKLEDSAMYFCASSTGNTEAFFGQGTRLTVV.

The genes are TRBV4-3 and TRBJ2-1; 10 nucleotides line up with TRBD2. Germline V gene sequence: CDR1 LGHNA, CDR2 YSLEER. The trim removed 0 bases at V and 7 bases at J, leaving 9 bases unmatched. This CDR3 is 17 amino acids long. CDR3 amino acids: CASSQDQAGGRNNEQFF. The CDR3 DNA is TGCGCCAGCAGCCAAGATCAAGCGGGGGGGCGGAATAATGAGCAGTTCTTC.

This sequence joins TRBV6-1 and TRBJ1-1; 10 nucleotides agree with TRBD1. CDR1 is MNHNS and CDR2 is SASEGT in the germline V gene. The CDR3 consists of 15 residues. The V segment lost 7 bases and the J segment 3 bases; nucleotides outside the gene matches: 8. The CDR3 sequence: CASKELDRGYTEAFF. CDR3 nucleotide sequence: TGTGCCAGCAAGGAGCTGGACAGGGGGTACACTGAAGCTTTCTTT.

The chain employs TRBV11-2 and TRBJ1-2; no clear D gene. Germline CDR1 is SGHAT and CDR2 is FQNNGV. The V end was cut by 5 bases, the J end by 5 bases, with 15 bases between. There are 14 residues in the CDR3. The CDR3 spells CASSRLLRDYGYTF. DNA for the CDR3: TGTGCCAGCAGCCGGTTACTCCGGGATTATGGCTACACCTTC.

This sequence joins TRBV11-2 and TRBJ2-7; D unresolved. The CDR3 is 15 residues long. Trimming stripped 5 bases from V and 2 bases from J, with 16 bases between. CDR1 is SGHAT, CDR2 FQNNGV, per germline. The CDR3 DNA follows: TGTGCCAGCAGCGGCTCCTTGGCAGGCCCCTACGAGCAGTACTTC. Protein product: CASSGSLAGPYEQYF. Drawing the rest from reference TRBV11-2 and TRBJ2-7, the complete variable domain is EAGVAQSPRYKIIEKRQSVAFWCNPISGHATLYWYQQILGQGPKLLIQFQNNGVVDDSQLPKDRFSAERLKGVDSTLKIQPAKLEDSAVYLCASSGSLAGPYEQYFGPGTRLTVT.

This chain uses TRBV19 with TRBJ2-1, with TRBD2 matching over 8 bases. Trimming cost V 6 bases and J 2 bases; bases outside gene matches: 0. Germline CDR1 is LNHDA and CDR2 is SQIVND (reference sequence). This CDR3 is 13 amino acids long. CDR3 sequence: CASSGRAYNEQFF. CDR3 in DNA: TGTGCCAGTAGCGGGAGGGCCTACAATGAGCAGTTCTTC.

Here the CDR3 reads CASSLTPDSNYGYTF. DNA of the CDR3: TGTGCCAGCAGCTTAACTCCCGACAGTAACTATGGCTACACCTTC. V and J are TRBV7-6 and TRBJ1-2, with D possibly matching TRBD1 (5 bases). The CDR3 contains 15 residues. V lost 2 bases, J lost 1 base, and 11 bases lay in between. Germline CDR1 and CDR2: SGHVS and FNYEAQ. Looking up the rest from reference TRBV7-6 and TRBJ1-2 gives the full variable domain: GAGVSQSPRYKVTKRGQDVALRCDPISGHVSLYWYRQALGQGPEFLTYFNYEAQQDKSGLPNDRFSAERPEGSISTLTIQRTEQRDSAMYRCASSLTPDSNYGYTFGSGTRLTVV.

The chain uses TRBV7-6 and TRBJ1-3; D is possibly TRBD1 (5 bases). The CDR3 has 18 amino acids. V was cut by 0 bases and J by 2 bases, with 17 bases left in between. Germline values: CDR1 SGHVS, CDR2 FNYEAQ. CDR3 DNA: TGTGCCAGCAGCTTAGCGGGGCTGAAGGGTTTTGCTGGAAACACCATATATTTT. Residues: CASSLAGLKGFAGNTIYF.

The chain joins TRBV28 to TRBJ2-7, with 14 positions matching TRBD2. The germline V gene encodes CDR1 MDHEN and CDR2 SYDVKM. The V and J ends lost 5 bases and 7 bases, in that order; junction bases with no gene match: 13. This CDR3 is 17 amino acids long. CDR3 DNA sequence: TGTGCCAGCAGTACCGGGACTAGCGGGAGAATGCTATCGGAGCAGTACTTC. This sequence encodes CASSTGTSGRMLSEQYF.

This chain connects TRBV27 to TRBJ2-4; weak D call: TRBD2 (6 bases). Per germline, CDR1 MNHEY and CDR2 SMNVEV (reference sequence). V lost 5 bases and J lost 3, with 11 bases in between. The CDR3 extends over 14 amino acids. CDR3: CASSRLGVKNIQYF. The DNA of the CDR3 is TGTGCCAGCAGTAGACTAGGTGTCAAAAACATTCAGTACTTC.

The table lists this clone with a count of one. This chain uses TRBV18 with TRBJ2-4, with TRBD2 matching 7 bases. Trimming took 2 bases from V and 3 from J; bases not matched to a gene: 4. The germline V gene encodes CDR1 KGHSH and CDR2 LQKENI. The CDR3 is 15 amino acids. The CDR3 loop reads CASSPWAGDKNIQYF. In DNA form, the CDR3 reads TGTGCCAGCTCACCATGGGCGGGGGACAAAAACATTCAGTACTTC.

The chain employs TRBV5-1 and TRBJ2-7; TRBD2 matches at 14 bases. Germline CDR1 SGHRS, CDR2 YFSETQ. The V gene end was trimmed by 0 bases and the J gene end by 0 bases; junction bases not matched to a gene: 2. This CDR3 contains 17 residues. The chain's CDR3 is CASSLAGLAGVSYEQYF. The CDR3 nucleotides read TGCGCCAGCAGCTTGGCGGGACTAGCGGGGGTCTCCTACGAGCAGTACTTC.

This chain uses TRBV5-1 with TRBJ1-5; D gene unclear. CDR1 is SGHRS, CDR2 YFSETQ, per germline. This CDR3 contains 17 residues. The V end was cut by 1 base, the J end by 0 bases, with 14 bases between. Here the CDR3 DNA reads TGCGCCAGCAGCTTGCCGAGGCAGAATTATAGCAATCAGCCCCAGCATTTT. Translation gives CASSLPRQNYSNQPQHF.

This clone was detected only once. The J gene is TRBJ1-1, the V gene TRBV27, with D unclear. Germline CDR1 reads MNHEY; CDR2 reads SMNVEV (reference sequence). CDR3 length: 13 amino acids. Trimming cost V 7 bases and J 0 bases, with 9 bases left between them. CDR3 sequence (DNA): TGTGCCAGCAAAGACAACATGAACACTGAAGCTTTCTTT. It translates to CASKDNMNTEAFF.

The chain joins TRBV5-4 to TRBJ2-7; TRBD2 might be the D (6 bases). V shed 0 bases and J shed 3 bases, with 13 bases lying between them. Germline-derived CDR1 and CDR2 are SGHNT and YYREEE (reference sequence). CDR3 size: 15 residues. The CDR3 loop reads CASSLAGARSYEQYF. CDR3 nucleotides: TGTGCCAGCAGCTTGGCGGGAGCCAGGAGCTACGAGCAGTACTTC.

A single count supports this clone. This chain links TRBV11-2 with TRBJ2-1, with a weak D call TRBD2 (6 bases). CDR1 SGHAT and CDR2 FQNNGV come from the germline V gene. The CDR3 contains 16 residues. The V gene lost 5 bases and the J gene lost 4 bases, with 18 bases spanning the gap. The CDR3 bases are TGTGCCAGCAGCCCACTGACGGTTCGGGGGTACAATGAGCAGTTCTTC. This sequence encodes CASSPLTVRGYNEQFF.